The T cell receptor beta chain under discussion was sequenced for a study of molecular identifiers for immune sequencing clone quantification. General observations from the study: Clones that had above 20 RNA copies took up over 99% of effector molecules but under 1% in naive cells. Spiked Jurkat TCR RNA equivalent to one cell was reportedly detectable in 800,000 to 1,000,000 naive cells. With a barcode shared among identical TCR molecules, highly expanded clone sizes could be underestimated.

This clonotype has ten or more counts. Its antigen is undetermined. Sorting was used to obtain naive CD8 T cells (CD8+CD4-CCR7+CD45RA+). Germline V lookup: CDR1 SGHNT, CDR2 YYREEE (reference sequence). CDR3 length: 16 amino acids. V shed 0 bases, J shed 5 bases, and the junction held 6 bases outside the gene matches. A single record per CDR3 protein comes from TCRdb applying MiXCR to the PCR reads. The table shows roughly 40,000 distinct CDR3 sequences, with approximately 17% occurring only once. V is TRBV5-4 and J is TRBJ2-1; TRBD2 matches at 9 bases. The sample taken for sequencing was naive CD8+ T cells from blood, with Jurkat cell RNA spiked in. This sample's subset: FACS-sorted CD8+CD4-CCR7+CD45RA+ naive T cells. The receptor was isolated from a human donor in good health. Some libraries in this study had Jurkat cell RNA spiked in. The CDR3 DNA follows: TGTGCCAGCAGCTTGGTGGGGCTAGCGGGACACAATGAGCAGTTCTTC. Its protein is CASSLVGLAGHNEQFF.